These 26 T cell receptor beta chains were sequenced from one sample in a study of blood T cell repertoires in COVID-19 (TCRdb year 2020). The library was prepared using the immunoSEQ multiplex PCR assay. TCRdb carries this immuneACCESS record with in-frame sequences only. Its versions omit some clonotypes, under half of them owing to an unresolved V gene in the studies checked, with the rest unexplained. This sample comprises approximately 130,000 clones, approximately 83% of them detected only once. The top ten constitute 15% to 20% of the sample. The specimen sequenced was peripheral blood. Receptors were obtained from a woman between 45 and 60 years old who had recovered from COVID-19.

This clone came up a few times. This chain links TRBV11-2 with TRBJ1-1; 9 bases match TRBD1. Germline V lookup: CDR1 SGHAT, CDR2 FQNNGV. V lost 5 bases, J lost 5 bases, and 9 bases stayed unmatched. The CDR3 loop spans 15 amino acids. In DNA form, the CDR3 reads TGTGCCAGCAGCCCCCGGGACAGGGAAGGGACTGAAGCTTTCTTT. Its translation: CASSPRDREGTEAFF. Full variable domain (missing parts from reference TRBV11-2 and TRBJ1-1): EAGVAQSPRYKIIEKRQSVAFWCNPISGHATLYWYQQILGQGPKLLIQFQNNGVVDDSQLPKDRFSAERLKGVDSTLKIQPAKLEDSAVYLCASSPRDREGTEAFFGQGTRLTVV.

The DNA of the CDR3 is TGTGCCAGCAGCGCGGGGCCGGTAGGGCTATTGGGCGACGAGCAGTACTTC. Translated: CASSAGPVGLLGDEQYF. The V and J genes are TRBV7-8 and TRBJ2-7; maybe TRBD2 (6 bases). This CDR3 has 17 residues. The germline V gene has CDR1 SGHVS and CDR2 FQNEAQ. The ends were cut back, 5 bases at V and 5 bases at J, with 25 bases in the middle.

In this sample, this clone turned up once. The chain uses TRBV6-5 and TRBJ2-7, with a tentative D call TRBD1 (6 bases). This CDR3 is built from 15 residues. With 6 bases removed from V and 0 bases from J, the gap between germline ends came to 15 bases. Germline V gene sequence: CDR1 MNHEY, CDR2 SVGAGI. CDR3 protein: CASRNRDTSSYEQYF. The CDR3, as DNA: TGTGCCAGCAGAAACCGGGACACAAGCTCCTACGAGCAGTACTTC.

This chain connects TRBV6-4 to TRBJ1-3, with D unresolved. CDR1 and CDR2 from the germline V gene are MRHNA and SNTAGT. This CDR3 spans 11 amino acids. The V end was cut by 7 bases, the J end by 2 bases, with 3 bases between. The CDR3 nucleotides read TGTGCCAGCACTCCTGGAAACACCATATATTTT. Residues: CASTPGNTIYF.

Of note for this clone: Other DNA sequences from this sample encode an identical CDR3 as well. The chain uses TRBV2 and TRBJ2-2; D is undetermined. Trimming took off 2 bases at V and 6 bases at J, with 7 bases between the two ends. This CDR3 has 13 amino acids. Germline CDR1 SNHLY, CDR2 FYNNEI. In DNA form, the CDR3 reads TGTGCCAGCAGTGAATGGGCTGCCGGGGAGCTGTTTTTT. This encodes CASSEWAAGELFF.

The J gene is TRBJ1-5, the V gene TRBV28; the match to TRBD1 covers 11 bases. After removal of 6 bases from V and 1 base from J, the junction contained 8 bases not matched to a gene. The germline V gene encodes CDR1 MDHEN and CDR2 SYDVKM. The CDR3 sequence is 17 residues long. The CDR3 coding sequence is TGTGCCAGCAGAAACGGACAGGGGGCGCGAAGCAATCAGCCCCAGCATTTT. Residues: CASRNGQGARSNQPQHF.

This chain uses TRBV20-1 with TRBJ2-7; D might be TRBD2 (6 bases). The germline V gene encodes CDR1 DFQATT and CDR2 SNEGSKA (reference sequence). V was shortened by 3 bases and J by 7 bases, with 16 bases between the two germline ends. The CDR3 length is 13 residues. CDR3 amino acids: CSASEGGSVEQYF. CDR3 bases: TGCAGTGCTAGTGAGGGAGGCTCCGTTGAGCAGTACTTC.

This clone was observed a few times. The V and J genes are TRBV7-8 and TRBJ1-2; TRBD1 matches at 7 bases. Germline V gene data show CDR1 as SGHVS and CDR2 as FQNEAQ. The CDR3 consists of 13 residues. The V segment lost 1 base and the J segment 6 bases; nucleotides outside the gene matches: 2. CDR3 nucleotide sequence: TGTGCCAGCAGCTTAGGAGGGGGCGATGGCTACACCTTC. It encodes CASSLGGGDGYTF.

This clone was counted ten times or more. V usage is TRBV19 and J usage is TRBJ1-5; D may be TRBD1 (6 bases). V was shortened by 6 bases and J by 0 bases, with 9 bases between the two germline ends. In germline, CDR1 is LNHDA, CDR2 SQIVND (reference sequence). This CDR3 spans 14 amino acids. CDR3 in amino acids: CASRRTVSNQPQHF. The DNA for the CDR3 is TGTGCCAGTAGAAGGACAGTTAGCAATCAGCCCCAGCATTTT.

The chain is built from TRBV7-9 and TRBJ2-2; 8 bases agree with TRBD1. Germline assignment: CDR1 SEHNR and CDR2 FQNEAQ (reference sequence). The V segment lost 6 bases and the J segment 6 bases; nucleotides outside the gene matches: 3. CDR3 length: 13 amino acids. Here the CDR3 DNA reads TGTGCCAGCAGGGCGGACAGGGCCGGGGAGCTGTTTTTT. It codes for CASRADRAGELFF. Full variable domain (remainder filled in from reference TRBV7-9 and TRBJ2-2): DTGVSQNPRHKITKRGQNVTFRCDPISEHNRLYWYRQTLGQGPEFLTYFQNEAQLEKSRLLSDRFSAERPKGSFSTLEIQRTEQGDSAMYLCASRADRAGELFFGEGSRLTVL.

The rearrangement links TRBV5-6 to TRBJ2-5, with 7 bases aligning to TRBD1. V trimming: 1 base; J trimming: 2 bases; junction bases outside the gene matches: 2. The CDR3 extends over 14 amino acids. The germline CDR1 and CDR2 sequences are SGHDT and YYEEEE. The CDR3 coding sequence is TGTGCCAGCAGCTTGTCAGGGGGACAAGAGACCCAGTACTTC. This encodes CASSLSGGQETQYF.

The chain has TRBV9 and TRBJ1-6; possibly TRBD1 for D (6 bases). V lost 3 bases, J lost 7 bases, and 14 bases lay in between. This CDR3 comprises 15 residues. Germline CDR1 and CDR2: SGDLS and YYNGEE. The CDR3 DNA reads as TGTGCCAGCAGCGCAGAGACAGGTGAAAATTCACCCCTCCACTTT. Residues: CASSAETGENSPLHF.

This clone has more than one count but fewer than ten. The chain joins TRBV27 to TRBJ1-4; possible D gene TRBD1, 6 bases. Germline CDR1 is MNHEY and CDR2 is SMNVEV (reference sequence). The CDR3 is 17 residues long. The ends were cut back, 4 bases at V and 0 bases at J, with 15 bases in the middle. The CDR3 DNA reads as TGTGCCAGCAGTTCAGGGGTAGGCCACGCAACTAATGAAAAACTGTTTTTT. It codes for CASSSGVGHATNEKLFF.

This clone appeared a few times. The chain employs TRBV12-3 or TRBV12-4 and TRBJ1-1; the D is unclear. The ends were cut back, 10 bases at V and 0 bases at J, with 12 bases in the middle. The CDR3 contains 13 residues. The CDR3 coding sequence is TGTGCCACCAATTTTGACATGAACACTGAAGCTTTCTTT. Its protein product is CATNFDMNTEAFF.

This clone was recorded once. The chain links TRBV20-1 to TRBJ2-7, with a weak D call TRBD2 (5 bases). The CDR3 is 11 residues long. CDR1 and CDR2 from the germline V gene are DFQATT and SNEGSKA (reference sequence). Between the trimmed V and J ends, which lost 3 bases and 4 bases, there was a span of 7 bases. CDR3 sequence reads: CSASTGYEQYF. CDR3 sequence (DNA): TGCAGTGCTAGCACGGGGTACGAGCAGTACTTC.

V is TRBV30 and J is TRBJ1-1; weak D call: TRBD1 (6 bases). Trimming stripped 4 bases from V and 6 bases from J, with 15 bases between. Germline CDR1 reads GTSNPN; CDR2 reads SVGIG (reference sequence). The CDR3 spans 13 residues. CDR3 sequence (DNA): TGTGCCTGGATGGGGGCAGACTCGGCTGAAGCTTTCTTT. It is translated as CAWMGADSAEAFF.

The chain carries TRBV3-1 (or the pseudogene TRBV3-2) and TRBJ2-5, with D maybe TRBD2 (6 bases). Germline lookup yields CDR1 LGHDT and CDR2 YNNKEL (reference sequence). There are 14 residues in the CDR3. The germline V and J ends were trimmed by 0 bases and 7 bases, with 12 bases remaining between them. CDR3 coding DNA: TGTGCCAGCAGCCAAGATTCGGGGGTCGGGACCCAGTACTTC. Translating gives CASSQDSGVGTQYF.

The CDR3 here is CASSFSGSGTGELFF. The CDR3 DNA is TGCGCCAGCAGCTTTAGCGGGTCGGGCACCGGGGAGCTGTTTTTT. The chain is built from TRBV5-1 and TRBJ2-2, with 7 bases that match TRBD2. Germline trimming cut 2 bases from V and 4 bases from J; bases unmatched to any gene: 5. Germline V gene data show CDR1 as SGHRS and CDR2 as YFSETQ. The CDR3 consists of 15 residues.

CDR3 sequence (DNA): TGCGCCAGCAGCCCGCGGACAGGGGGAGCGGACACTGAAGCTTTCTTT. The encoded protein is CASSPRTGGADTEAFF. This chain uses TRBV4-3 with TRBJ1-1; 10 positions match TRBD1. Germline V gene data show CDR1 as LGHNA and CDR2 as YSLEER. The length of the CDR3 is 16 residues. V trimming: 4 bases; J trimming: 3 bases; junction bases outside the gene matches: 8.

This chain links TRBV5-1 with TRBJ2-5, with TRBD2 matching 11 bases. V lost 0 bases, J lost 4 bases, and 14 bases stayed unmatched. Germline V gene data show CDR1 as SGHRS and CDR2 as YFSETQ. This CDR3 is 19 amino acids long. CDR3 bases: TGCGCCAGCAGCTTGGTCTGGCTAGCGGGAGGCCCCGCGAGAGAGACCCAGTACTTC. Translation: CASSLVWLAGGPARETQYF.

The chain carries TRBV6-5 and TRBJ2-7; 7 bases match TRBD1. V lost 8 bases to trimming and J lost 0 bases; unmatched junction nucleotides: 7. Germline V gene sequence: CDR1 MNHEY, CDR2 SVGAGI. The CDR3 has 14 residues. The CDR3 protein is CASGGQASSYEQYF. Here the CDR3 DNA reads TGTGCCAGCGGAGGACAGGCGTCCTCCTACGAGCAGTACTTC.

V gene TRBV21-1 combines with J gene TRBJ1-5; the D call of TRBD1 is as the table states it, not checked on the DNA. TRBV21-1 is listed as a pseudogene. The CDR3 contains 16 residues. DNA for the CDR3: TGTGCCAGCAGCAAAGTGGGGGACAGGCGCAAGTTTCCCCAGCATTTT. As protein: CASSKVGDRRKFPQHF.

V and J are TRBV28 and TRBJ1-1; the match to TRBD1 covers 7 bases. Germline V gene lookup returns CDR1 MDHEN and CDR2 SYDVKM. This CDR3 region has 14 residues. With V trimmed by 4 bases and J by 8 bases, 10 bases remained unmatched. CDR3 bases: TGTGCCAGCAGTTCCCCTGTCAAACAGGGGGAAGCTTTCTTT. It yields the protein CASSSPVKQGEAFF. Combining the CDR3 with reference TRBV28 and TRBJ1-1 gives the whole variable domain DVKVTQSSRYLVKRTGEKVFLECVQDMDHENMFWYRQDPGLGLRLIYFSYDVKMKEKGDIPEGYSVSREKKERFSLILESASTNQTSMYLCASSSPVKQGEAFFGQGTRLTVV.

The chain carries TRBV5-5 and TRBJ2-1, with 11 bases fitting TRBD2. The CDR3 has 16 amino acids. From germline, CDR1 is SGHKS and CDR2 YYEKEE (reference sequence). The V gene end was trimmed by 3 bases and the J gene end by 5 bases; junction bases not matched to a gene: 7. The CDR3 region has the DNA TGTGCCAGCAGCTATAGACCGGGACTAGCGGACAATGAGCAGTTCTTC. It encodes CASSYRPGLADNEQFF.

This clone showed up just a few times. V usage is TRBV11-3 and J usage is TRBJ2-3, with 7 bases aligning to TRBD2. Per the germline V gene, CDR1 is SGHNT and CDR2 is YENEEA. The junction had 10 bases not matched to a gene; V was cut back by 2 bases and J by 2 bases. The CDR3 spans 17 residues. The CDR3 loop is CASSLTVGAGVTDTQYF. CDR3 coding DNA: TGTGCCAGCAGCTTAACCGTTGGGGCGGGAGTCACAGATACGCAGTATTTT.

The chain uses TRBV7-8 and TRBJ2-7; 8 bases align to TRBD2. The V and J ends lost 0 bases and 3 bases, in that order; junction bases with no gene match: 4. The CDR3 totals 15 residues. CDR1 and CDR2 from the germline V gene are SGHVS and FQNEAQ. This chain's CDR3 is CASSLATSGGYEQYF. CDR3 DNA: TGTGCCAGCAGCTTAGCGACCAGCGGGGGCTACGAGCAGTACTTC.